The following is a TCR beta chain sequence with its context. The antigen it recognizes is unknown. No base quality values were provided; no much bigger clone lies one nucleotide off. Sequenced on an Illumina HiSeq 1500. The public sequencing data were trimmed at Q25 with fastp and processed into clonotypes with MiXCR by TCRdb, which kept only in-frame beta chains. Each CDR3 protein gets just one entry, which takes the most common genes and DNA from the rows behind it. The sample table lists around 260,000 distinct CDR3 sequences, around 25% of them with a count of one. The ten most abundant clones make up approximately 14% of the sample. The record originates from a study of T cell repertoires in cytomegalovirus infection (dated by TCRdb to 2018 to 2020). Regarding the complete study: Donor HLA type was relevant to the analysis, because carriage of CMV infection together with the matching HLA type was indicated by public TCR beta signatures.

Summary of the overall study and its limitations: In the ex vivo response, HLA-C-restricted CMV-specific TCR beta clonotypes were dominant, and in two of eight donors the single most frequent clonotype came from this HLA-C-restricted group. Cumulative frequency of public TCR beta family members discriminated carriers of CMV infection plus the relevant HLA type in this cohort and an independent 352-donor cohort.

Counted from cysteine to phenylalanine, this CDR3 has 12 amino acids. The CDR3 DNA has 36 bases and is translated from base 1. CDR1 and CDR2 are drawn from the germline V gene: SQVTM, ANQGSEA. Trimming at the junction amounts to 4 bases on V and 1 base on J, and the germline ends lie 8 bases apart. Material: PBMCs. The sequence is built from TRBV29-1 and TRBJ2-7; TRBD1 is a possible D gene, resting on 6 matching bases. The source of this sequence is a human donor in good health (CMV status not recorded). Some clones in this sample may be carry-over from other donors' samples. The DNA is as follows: TGCAGCGTTGCCGGACAGTCCTACGAGCAGTACTTC. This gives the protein CSVAGQSYEQYF.